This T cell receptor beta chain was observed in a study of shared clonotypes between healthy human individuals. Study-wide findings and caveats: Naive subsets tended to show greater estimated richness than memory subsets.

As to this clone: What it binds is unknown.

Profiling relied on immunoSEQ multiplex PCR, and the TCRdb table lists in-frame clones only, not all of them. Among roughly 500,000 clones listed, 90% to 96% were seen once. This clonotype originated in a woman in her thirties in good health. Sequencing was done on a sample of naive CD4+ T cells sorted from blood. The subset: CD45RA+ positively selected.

The CDR3 region has the DNA TGTGCCAGCAGTTTACGGGAGGCCACAGATACGCAGTATTTT. Encoded protein: CASSLREATDTQYF. The V call is TRBV27, the J call TRBJ2-3, with 7 bases matching TRBD2. The CDR3 covers 14 residues. Germline V gene sequence: CDR1 MNHEY, CDR2 SMNVEV (reference sequence). V shed 2 bases, J shed 2 bases, and the junction held 1 base outside the gene matches.